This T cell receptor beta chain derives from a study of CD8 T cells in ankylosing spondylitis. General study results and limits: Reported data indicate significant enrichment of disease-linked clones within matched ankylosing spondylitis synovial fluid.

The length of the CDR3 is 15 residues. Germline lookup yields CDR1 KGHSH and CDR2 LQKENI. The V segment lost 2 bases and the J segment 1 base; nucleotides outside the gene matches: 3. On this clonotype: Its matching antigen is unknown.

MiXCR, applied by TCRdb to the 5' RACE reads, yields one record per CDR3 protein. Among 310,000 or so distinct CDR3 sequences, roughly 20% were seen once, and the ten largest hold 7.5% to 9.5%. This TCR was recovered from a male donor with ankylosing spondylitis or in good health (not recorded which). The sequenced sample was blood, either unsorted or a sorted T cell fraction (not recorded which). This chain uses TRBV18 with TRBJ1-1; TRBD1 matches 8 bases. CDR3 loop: CASSPGQGQNTEAFF. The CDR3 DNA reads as TGTGCCAGCTCACCAGGACAGGGTCAGAACACTGAAGCTTTCTTT. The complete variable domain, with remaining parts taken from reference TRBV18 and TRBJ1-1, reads NAGVMQNPRHLVRRRGQEARLRCSPMKGHSHVYWYRQLPEEGLKFMVYLQKENIIDESGMPKERFSAEFPKEGPSILRIQQVVRGDSAAYFCASSPGQGQNTEAFFGQGTRLTVV.